This T cell receptor beta chain was recorded in a study of blood T cell repertoires in COVID-19. Overall study context: Italy, Spain and the United States were the sources of the convalescent and acute COVID-19 samples. Nucleic acid was either cDNA or gDNA, and it came from T cells, B-cell-depleted T cells, or PBMCs.

While infection was still active, Seattle patients were enrolled and then followed longitudinally. The germline V and J ends were trimmed by 10 bases and 3 bases, with 20 bases remaining between them. The CDR3 has 15 residues. Germline V CDR1 and CDR2: ENHRY, SYGVKD. Original data processing: Reference gene primer amplification in the assay estimated nucleated cell counts. Sequencing was performed with immunoSEQ multiplex PCR; in TCRdb, only in-frame clones are kept and a portion is missing. V, J and clone size were drawn from that table, and D and trimming were deduced from the DNA. Among over 150,000 clones listed, around 85% were seen once.

The V and J genes are TRBV10-3 and TRBJ2-3, with a tentative D call TRBD2 (7 bases). This TCR was sampled from an elderly man with COVID-19, enrolled during active disease. The specimen was peripheral blood. This chain's CDR3 is CATVRGGGQTDTQYF. The DNA for the CDR3 is TGTGCCACGGTCCGAGGGGGGGGGCAAACAGATACGCAGTATTTT.